One and the same sample provided the 29 T cell receptor beta chains below, sequenced in a study of shared clonotypes between healthy human individuals. Data came from immunoSEQ multiplex PCR; TCRdb stores just in-frame clones and leaves some out. The repertoire holds around 1,100,000 clones, approximately 77% seen once, with roughly 0.82% in the top ten. Sequences were obtained from memory CD4+ T cells from PBMCs. The subset: CD45RA-negative fraction. These receptors originate from a man between 18 and 35 years old in good health. Some clones in this sample may be carry-over from other donors' samples.

The chain employs TRBV19 and TRBJ2-1, with 11 bases that match TRBD2. This CDR3 has 16 amino acids. Germline V gene lookup returns CDR1 LNHDA and CDR2 SQIVND (reference sequence). With 4 bases clipped from V and 6 bases from J, the junction kept 8 bases outside the gene matches. CDR3 in amino acids: CASSRTSGFSPNEQFF. The CDR3 DNA reads as TGTGCCAGTAGTAGGACTAGCGGGTTCTCCCCCAATGAGCAGTTCTTC.

The chain recombines TRBV25-1 with TRBJ2-7; D may be TRBD2 (6 bases). The germline V gene encodes CDR1 MGHDK and CDR2 SYGVNS. The CDR3 sequence is 15 residues long. Trimming shortened V by 4 bases and J by 6 bases, and 19 bases separated the two germline ends. CDR3 amino acids: CASSAPTGVVGEQYF. CDR3 DNA sequence: TGTGCCAGCAGTGCCCCTACGGGAGTGGTAGGCGAGCAGTACTTC.

V is TRBV18 and J is TRBJ1-1; D possibly corresponds to TRBD1 (5 bases). The V gene lost 2 bases and the J gene lost 5 bases, with 15 bases spanning the gap. The CDR3 totals 15 residues. Germline loops: CDR1 KGHSH, CDR2 LQKENI. The CDR3 reads CASSPGAGSGTEAFF. In nucleotides, the CDR3 is TGTGCCAGCTCACCAGGGGCGGGGAGCGGTACTGAAGCTTTCTTT.

This clone showed up just once. This sequence joins TRBV30 and TRBJ1-5; possibly TRBD1 for D (5 bases). Germline lookup yields CDR1 GTSNPN and CDR2 SVGIG (reference sequence). This CDR3 spans 16 amino acids. Trimming left V 0 bases short and J 2 bases short, with 14 bases between. This chain's CDR3 is CAWSVRQFRGNQPQHF. CDR3 sequence (DNA): TGTGCCTGGAGTGTAAGACAGTTCCGAGGCAATCAGCCCCAGCATTTT.

The chain uses TRBV4-3 and TRBJ2-7; perhaps D is TRBD1 or TRBD2 (6 bases each). V lost 5 bases, J lost 0 bases, and 14 bases lay in between. Germline loops: CDR1 LGHNA, CDR2 YSLEER. The CDR3 loop spans 15 amino acids. CDR3 nucleotide sequence: TGCGCCAGCAGCGCCTTTGGAGGGGGCTCCTACGAGCAGTACTTC. This encodes CASSAFGGGSYEQYF.

The CDR3: CASSSLGAGGNEAFF. Here the CDR3 DNA reads TGTGCCAGCAGTTCCTTGGGGGCAGGGGGGAATGAAGCTTTCTTT. The genes are TRBV27 and TRBJ1-1; 7 bases line up with TRBD1. This CDR3 is built from 15 residues. The germline V gene has CDR1 MNHEY and CDR2 SMNVEV (reference sequence). V lost 4 bases and J lost 7; bases outside the gene matches: 12.

V usage is TRBV6-5 and J usage is TRBJ2-5; D ambiguous. The CDR3 spans 13 residues. Germline assignment: CDR1 MNHEY and CDR2 SVGAGI. The V gene lost 6 bases and the J gene lost 5 bases, with 13 bases spanning the gap. DNA of the CDR3: TGTGCCAGCAGACCTCTAGTGCAGGAGACCCAGTACTTC. Translation: CASRPLVQETQYF.

The chain carries TRBV11-2 and TRBJ1-4; 7 nucleotides match TRBD1. The J segment lost 8 bases and the V segment lost 5 bases, leaving 8 bases of the junction unmatched. CDR3 size: 14 residues. CDR1 and CDR2 (germline): SGHAT, FQNNGV. The CDR3 loop reads CASSPGTVTEKLFF. The CDR3, as DNA: TGTGCCAGCAGCCCAGGGACAGTCACCGAAAAACTGTTTTTT.

The chain carries TRBV7-9 and TRBJ2-2; D may be TRBD2 (6 bases). Looked up from germline, CDR1 is SEHNR and CDR2 is FQNEAQ (reference sequence). The CDR3 is 16 amino acids. V lost 4 bases to trimming and J lost 4 bases, with 16 bases between them. The CDR3 protein is CASSSSGLGGTGELFF. CDR3 sequence (DNA): TGTGCCAGCAGCTCCTCGGGACTTGGCGGCACCGGGGAGCTGTTTTTT.

The chain recombines TRBV2 with TRBJ2-1; D is undetermined. The CDR3 is 14 residues long. CDR1 is SNHLY and CDR2 is FYNNEI in the germline V gene. Trimming cost V 10 bases and J 5 bases, with 18 bases left between them. The CDR3 reads CANGRSTADNEQFF. CDR3 sequence (DNA): TGTGCCAACGGAAGGTCGACTGCCGACAATGAGCAGTTCTTC.

The chain combines TRBV10-1 with TRBJ1-2; D is possibly TRBD1 (5 bases). Between the trimmed V and J ends, which lost 1 base and 3 bases, there was a span of 6 bases. This CDR3 is built from 13 residues. Looked up from germline, CDR1 is WNHNN and CDR2 is SYGVQD (reference sequence). The CDR3 sequence is CASSEWGDYGYTF. CDR3 bases: TGCGCCAGCAGTGAGTGGGGGGACTATGGCTACACCTTC.

The rearrangement uses TRBV5-1 and TRBJ2-5; 7 positions match TRBD2. CDR1 and CDR2 from the germline V gene are SGHRS and YFSETQ. The CDR3 is 16 residues long. The ends lost 4 bases at V and 1 base at J; junction bases unmatched: 10. The CDR3 DNA reads TGCGCCAGCAGCCGCGCCTCGCGGGAGAGCCAAGAGACCCAGTACTTC. It yields the protein CASSRASRESQETQYF.

As for this clone: A much larger clone lies a single base off, so this may be a read error. The V call is TRBV7-9, the J call TRBJ2-7; weak D call: TRBD2 (6 bases). CDR3 size: 17 residues. V gave up 5 bases and J gave up 2 bases, with 22 bases separating them. Germline CDR1 reads SEHNR; CDR2 reads FQNEAQ (reference sequence). CDR3 in amino acids: CASSPPLRDGPTYEQYF. CDR3 sequence (DNA): TGTGCCAGCAGCCCCCCATTGCGGGATGGGCCGACCTACGAGCAGTACTTC.

The rearrangement joins TRBV7-3 to TRBJ2-5; D is possibly TRBD1 (7 bases). The CDR3 totals 15 residues. The germline CDR1 and CDR2 sequences are SGHTA and FQGTGA. Trimming pared 5 bases from V and 3 bases from J, leaving 16 bases between. CDR3 loop: CASSLGGQTKETQYF. CDR3 DNA: TGTGCCAGCAGCCTGGGGGGACAGACGAAAGAGACCCAGTACTTC. The full variable domain, completed using reference TRBV7-3 and TRBJ2-5, is GAGVSQTPSNKVTEKGKYVELRCDPISGHTALYWYRQSLGQGPEFLIYFQGTGAADDSGLPNDRFFAVRPEGSVSTLKIQRTERGDSAVYLCASSLGGQTKETQYFGPGTRLLVL.

Only one count was recorded for this clone. The chain combines TRBV18 with TRBJ1-4; 7 positions agree with TRBD1. CDR1 is KGHSH, CDR2 LQKENI, per germline. Losses at the gene ends were 0 bases for V and 4 bases for J; bases not matched to a gene: 2. The CDR3 loop spans 15 amino acids. CDR3 sequence: CASSPPGGFNEKLFF. The CDR3 DNA is TGTGCCAGCTCACCACCAGGGGGCTTTAATGAAAAACTGTTTTTT.

The chain couples TRBV11-2 to TRBJ1-2; D may be TRBD1 (6 bases). With 4 bases removed from V and 2 bases from J, the gap between germline ends came to 14 bases. This CDR3 comprises 15 residues. Germline V gene data show CDR1 as SGHAT and CDR2 as FQNNGV. The CDR3 nucleotides read TGTGCCAGCAGCTCTTACAGGGAGCGAAACTATGGCTACACCTTC. Its protein product is CASSSYRERNYGYTF.

This clone was picked up one time. The chain has TRBV7-2 and TRBJ1-4, with D hard to call. The CDR3 is 15 residues long. The V end lost 7 bases, the J end lost 7 bases, and 19 bases lay between the germline ends. Germline CDR1 is SGHTA and CDR2 is FQGNSA. In nucleotides, the CDR3 is TGTGCCAGCACTATAAGAGGGATTGGTATTGAAAAACTGTTTTTT. It codes for CASTIRGIGIEKLFF. The whole variable domain, remainder taken from reference TRBV7-2 and TRBJ1-4, is GAGVSQSPSNKVTEKGKDVELRCDPISGHTALYWYRQSLGQGLEFLIYFQGNSAPDKSGLPSDRFSAERTGGSVSTLTIQRTQQEDSAVYLCASTIRGIGIEKLFFGSGTQLSVL.

The rearrangement links TRBV28 to TRBJ2-3, with TRBD1 identical over 8 bases. There are 15 residues in the CDR3. J was trimmed by 3 bases and V by 5 bases; bases with no gene match: 7. Germline CDR1 MDHEN, CDR2 SYDVKM. CDR3: CASSSQGAITDTQYF. As DNA, the CDR3 is TGTGCCAGCAGTAGCCAGGGGGCAATAACAGATACGCAGTATTTT.

This chain joins TRBV30 and TRBJ1-5; weak D call: TRBD1 (6 bases). V lost 4 bases to trimming and J lost 6 bases, with 16 bases between them. The CDR3 contains 14 residues. CDR1 and CDR2 (germline): GTSNPN, SVGIG (reference sequence). The CDR3 DNA reads as TGTGCCTGGACCCCGAGTGGGGGCGGTCAGCCCCAGCATTTT. Protein: CAWTPSGGGQPQHF. The full variable domain, with the rest looked up from reference TRBV30 and TRBJ1-5, is SQTIHQWPATLVQPVGSPLSLECTVEGTSNPNLYWYRQAAGRGLQLLFYSVGIGQISSEVPQNLSASRPQDRQFILSSKKLLLSDSGFYLCAWTPSGGGQPQHFGDGTRLSIL.

This chain uses TRBV7-6 with TRBJ1-3; D is ambiguous. V was clipped by 5 bases and J by 3 bases, with 8 bases between them. This CDR3 has 13 amino acids. Germline lookup yields CDR1 SGHVS and CDR2 FNYEAQ. CDR3 residues: CASSPGYGNTIYF. CDR3 nucleotide sequence: TGTGCCAGCAGCCCCGGTTATGGAAACACCATATATTTT.

The V gene is TRBV6-5, the J gene TRBJ1-1, with D hard to call. Germline V gene lookup returns CDR1 MNHEY and CDR2 SVGAGI. V gave up 0 bases and J gave up 5 bases, with 13 bases separating them. The CDR3 consists of 15 residues. DNA for the CDR3: TGTGCCAGCAGTTACTCGTCGTTGGGGAGGACTGAAGCTTTCTTT. This gives the protein CASSYSSLGRTEAFF.

The chain recombines TRBV6-4 with TRBJ2-2; a possible D gene is TRBD2 (5 bases). The CDR3 contains 13 residues. Deletions cut 8 bases from V and 4 bases from J, with 11 bases between. The germline CDR1 and CDR2 sequences are MRHNA and SNTAGT. CDR3 loop: CASRGSTTGELFF. The DNA of the CDR3 is TGTGCCAGCCGCGGGTCGACCACCGGGGAGCTGTTTTTT.

J is TRBJ2-1 and V is TRBV18; D is undetermined. Trimming took 1 base from V and 8 from J, leaving 9 bases between them. Germline V gene data show CDR1 as KGHSH and CDR2 as LQKENI. The CDR3 extends over 13 amino acids. The CDR3 loop is CASSPLIVDEQFF. The CDR3 bases are TGTGCCAGCTCACCACTAATTGTCGATGAGCAGTTCTTC.

The chain recombines TRBV7-2 with TRBJ2-2; TRBD1 matches at 7 bases. The V gene end was trimmed by 1 base and the J gene end by 0 bases; junction bases not matched to a gene: 5. CDR1 is SGHTA and CDR2 is FQGNSA in the germline V gene. There are 17 residues in the CDR3. The CDR3 sequence is CASSLERGTANTGELFF. For the CDR3, the DNA is TGTGCCAGCAGCTTAGAGAGGGGGACAGCGAACACCGGGGAGCTGTTTTTT.

The rearrangement joins TRBV7-3 to TRBJ2-1, with D tentatively TRBD1 or TRBD2 (7 bases each). This CDR3 contains 15 residues. V lost 7 bases and J lost 7, with 20 bases in between. In germline, CDR1 is SGHTA, CDR2 FQGTGA. The CDR3 protein is CASTQGGAPGNEQFF. The CDR3 DNA reads TGTGCCAGCACCCAGGGGGGGGCGCCTGGGAATGAGCAGTTCTTC.

The DNA for the CDR3 is TGTGCCAGCAGCGTCGGAAGTAGCTCCTACGAGCAGTACTTC. Its translation: CASSVGSSSYEQYF. The V gene is TRBV9, the J gene TRBJ2-7; D ambiguous. V lost 2 bases and J 0 bases, leaving 9 bases between the germline ends. Germline assignment: CDR1 SGDLS and CDR2 YYNGEE. CDR3 length: 14 residues.

This clone was observed once. The J gene is TRBJ2-2, the V gene TRBV19; D not resolved. The CDR3 runs to 13 residues. V was cut by 7 bases and J by 0 bases, with 6 bases left in between. CDR1 is LNHDA, CDR2 SQIVND, per germline (reference sequence). CDR3 sequence: CASTTPNTGELFF. The CDR3 nucleotides read TGTGCCAGTACCACCCCGAACACCGGGGAGCTGTTTTTT.

V gene TRBV9 combines with J gene TRBJ2-2, with a possible D match to TRBD2 (5 bases). The CDR3 is 17 residues long. Germline V lookup: CDR1 SGDLS, CDR2 YYNGEE. The V gene lost 4 bases and the J gene lost 3 bases, with 19 bases spanning the gap. Here the CDR3 DNA reads TGTGCCAGCAGCCCCCAGGTTCGGGGAGCAGACACCGGGGAGCTGTTTTTT. This encodes CASSPQVRGADTGELFF.

The CDR3 DNA reads as TGTGCCAGCATAGGGTCACTAGCGGGTTCAGAGACCCAGTACTTC. Translating it yields CASIGSLAGSETQYF. This sequence joins TRBV2 and TRBJ2-5; TRBD2 matches 9 bases. The CDR3 consists of 15 residues. With 7 bases clipped from V and 4 bases from J, the junction kept 10 bases outside the gene matches. Germline-derived CDR1 and CDR2 are SNHLY and FYNNEI. The whole variable domain, remainder taken from reference TRBV2 and TRBJ2-5, is EPEVTQTPSHQVTQMGQEVILRCVPISNHLYFYWYRQILGQKVEFLVSFYNNEISEKSEIFDDQFSVERPDGSNFTLKIRSTKLEDSAMYFCASIGSLAGSETQYFGPGTRLLVL.